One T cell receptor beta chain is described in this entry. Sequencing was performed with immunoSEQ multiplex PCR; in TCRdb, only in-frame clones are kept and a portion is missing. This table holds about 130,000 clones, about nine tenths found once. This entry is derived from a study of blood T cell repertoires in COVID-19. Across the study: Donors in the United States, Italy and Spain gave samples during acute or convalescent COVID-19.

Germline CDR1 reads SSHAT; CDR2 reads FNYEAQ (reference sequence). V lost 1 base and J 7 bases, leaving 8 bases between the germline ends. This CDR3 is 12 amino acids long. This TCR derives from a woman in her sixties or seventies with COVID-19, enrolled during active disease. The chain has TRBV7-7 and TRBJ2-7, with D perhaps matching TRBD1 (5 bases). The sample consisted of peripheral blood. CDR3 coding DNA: TGTGCCAGCAGCTTAGAGGGGAAGGAGCAGTACTTC. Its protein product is CASSLEGKEQYF.